The rows below give T cell receptor beta chains drawn from one sample of a study of control samples from healthy donors and cancer patients. This table comes from immunoSEQ multiplex PCR, and its TCRdb copy is limited to in-frame clones, with some not included. The sample consists of about 120,000 clones, 92% of them appearing once. The sample was blood. The receptors shown here come from a woman aged 50 to 60 in good health. Each CDR3 is given with its conserved first and last residue. The D gene is left open where the match is weak. Rows give clone size only sometimes, using once, few, many, or a class for an expanded clone.

CDR3 DNA	CDR3 protein	V gene	D gene	clone size	J gene
TGTGCCAGCTCACCACCGGTGACAGGGGGCGGCAATCAGCCCCAGCATTTT	CASSPPVTGGGNQPQHF	TRBV18	TRBD1	NA	TRBJ1-5
TGCAGCGTTGAAGGGGTAGCGGTAAACACCGGGGAGCTGTTTTTT	CSVEGVAVNTGELFF	TRBV29-1	NA	once	TRBJ2-2
TGTGCCAGCAGCCAAGGGGGGGGAAACAATGAGCAGTTCTTC	CASSQGGGNNEQFF	TRBV28	NA	NA	TRBJ2-1
TGCGCCAGCAGCCAAGATGTCGGGGGGCGAGGCACAGATACGCAGTATTTT	CASSQDVGGRGTDTQYF	TRBV4-1	NA	NA	TRBJ2-3
TGTGCCAGCTTAACAGGGTCTGATGAAAAACTGTTTTTT	CASLTGSDEKLFF	TRBV18	NA	NA	TRBJ1-4
TGTGCCAGTAGTATCGTGAAGCATGAAAAACTGTTTTTT	CASSIVKHEKLFF	TRBV19	NA	few	TRBJ1-4
TGCAGCGTTGAATTGCTAGCGGGAATAAGCTCCTACAATGGGCAGTTCTTC	CSVELLAGISSYNGQFF	TRBV29-1	TRBD2	NA	TRBJ2-1
TGTGCCAGCAGTTTAGGGCCGGGTAACTATGGCTACACCTTC	CASSLGPGNYGYTF	TRBV28	NA	NA	TRBJ1-2
TGTGCCAGCAGCACCCGGACAGGAGGACCCACTGAAGCTTTCTTT	CASSTRTGGPTEAFF	TRBV7-2	TRBD1	once	TRBJ1-1
TGTGCCTGGATGGGCCAGACAGACGCGTTACGTGGAAACACCATATATTTT	CAWMGQTDALRGNTIYF	TRBV30	NA	NA	TRBJ1-3
TGTGCCACCAGCAGAGATTTCATTTGGGCAGGACCCACCGGGGAAGGGTACAATGAGCAGTTCTTC	CATSRDFIWAGPTGEGYNEQFF	TRBV15	NA	NA	TRBJ2-1
TGCGCCAGCAGCCCCGGAGATGGTCCTACCTACGAGCAGTACTTC	CASSPGDGPTYEQYF	TRBV5-1	NA	NA	TRBJ2-7
TGTGCCAGTAGCGGGCCTATTGGGGAGACCCAGTACTTC	CASSGPIGETQYF	TRBV19	NA	NA	TRBJ2-5
TGTGCCAGCAGCTTGTATAGGACAGGGGATTCACCCCTCCACTTT	CASSLYRTGDSPLHF	TRBV5-6	TRBD1	once	TRBJ1-6
TGCAGTGCTAGTCTGGCCAGGGCAACAGATACGCAGTATTTT	CSASLARATDTQYF	TRBV20-1	NA	once	TRBJ2-3
TGTGCCAGCTCACCCCCGGGAGGGGGCAATCAGCCCCAGCATTTT	CASSPPGGGNQPQHF	TRBV18	NA	NA	TRBJ1-5
TGCAGCGCCCGGTGGGGCAATCAGCCCCAGCATTTT	CSARWGNQPQHF	TRBV29-1	NA	NA	TRBJ1-5
TGCGCCAGCAGCTTGGGGGGGACCCAAACCTACGAGCAGTACTTC	CASSLGGTQTYEQYF	TRBV5-1	NA	NA	TRBJ2-7
TGCGCCAGCAGCTTGGTTTCAGGGGGCGACTATGGCTACACCTTC	CASSLVSGGDYGYTF	TRBV5-1	TRBD1	NA	TRBJ1-2